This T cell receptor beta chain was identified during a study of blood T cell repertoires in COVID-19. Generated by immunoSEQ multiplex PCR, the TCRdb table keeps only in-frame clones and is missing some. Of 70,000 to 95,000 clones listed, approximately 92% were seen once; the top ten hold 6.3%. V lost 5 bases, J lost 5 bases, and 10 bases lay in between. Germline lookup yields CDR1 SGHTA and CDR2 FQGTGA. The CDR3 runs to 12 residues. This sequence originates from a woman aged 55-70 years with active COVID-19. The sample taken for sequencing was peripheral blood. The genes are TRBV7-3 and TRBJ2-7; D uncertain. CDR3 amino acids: CASSPGGDEQYF. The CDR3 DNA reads TGTGCCAGCAGCCCCGGCGGTGACGAGCAGTACTTC.